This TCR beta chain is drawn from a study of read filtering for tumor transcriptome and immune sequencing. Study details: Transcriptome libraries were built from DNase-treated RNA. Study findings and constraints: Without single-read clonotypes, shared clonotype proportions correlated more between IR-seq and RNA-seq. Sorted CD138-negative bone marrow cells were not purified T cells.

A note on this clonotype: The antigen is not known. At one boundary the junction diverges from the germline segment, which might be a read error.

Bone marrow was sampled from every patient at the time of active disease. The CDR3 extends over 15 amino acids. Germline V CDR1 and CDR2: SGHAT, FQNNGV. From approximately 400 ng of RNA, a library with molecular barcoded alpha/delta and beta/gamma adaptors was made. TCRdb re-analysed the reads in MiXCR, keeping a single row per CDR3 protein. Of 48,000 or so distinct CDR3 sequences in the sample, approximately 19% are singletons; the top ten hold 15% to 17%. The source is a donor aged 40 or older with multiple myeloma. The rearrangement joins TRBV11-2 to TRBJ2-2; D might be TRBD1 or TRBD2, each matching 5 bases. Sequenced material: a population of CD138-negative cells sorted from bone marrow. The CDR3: CVSSYGTLNTGELFF. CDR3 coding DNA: TGTGTCAGCAGTTACGGGACCCTGAACACCGGGGAGCTGTTTTTT.